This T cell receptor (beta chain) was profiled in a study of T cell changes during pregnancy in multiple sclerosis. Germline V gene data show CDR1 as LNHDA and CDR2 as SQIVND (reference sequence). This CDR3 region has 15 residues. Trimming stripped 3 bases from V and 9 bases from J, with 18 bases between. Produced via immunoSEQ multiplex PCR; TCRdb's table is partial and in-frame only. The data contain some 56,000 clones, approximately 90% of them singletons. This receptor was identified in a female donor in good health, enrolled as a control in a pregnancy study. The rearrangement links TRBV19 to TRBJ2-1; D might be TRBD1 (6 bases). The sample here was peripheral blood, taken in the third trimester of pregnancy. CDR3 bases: TGTGCCAGTAGTATTGGGGGCACAAGATATGGTGAGCAGTTCTTC. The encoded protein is CASSIGGTRYGEQFF.